This TCR beta chain was sequenced in a study of Ad26.COV2.S vaccination and SARS-CoV-2 variants. Study-level background: Each vaccinee took Ad26.COV2.S intramuscularly, once or twice 56 days apart.

Overall study results and limits: Vaccinated and placebo-treated recipients had similar non-spike TCR breadth. It was reported that spike-specific CD8+ and CD4+ T cell responses were substantially broad after vaccination.

Only in-frame clones appear in the TCRdb table, and some are missing; sequencing was by immunoSEQ multiplex PCR. The table records under 400,000 clones, roughly 87% of them present only once. Treatment denoted: 15 to 20 received Ad26.COV2.S at low or high dose, single or two shots; about 5 received placebo; per-sample allocation not given. Sampling happened 63 days after the first vaccine or placebo injection. Participants' vaccine, an Ad26 vector, delivered Wuhan-strain SARS-CoV-2 spike. As to this clone: Its antigen is currently unknown.

Germline CDR1 and CDR2: LGHDT and YNNKEL (reference sequence). CDR3 length equals 15 residues. With 0 bases removed from V and 2 bases from J, the gap between germline ends came to 8 bases. This chain uses TRBV3-1 (or the pseudogene TRBV3-2) with TRBJ1-5; D not resolved. This material consisted of peripheral blood, taken in a trial of Ad26.COV2.S vaccine versus placebo. The clonotype comes from a person between 18 and 59 years old who received the Ad26.COV2.S COVID-19 vaccine or a placebo. The CDR3 reads CASSQDGVCNQPQHF. For the CDR3, the DNA is TGTGCCAGCAGCCAAGATGGGGTCTGCAATCAGCCCCAGCATTTT.